These T cell receptor beta chains were read from a single sample in a study of memory CD4+ T cells and cytomegalovirus serostatus. Data came from immunoSEQ multiplex PCR; TCRdb stores just in-frame clones and leaves some out. This sample has 48,000 or so clones, with about three quarters found just once. Sequences were obtained from memory CD4+ T cells from blood. These receptors were taken from an adult in good health and CMV-seronegative. Each CDR3 is given with its conserved first and last residue. A D gene is named only where the DNA matches it firmly. The size entry is marked missing in some rows and otherwise reads once, few, many or a size class.

V gene	J gene	D gene	clone size	CDR3 DNA	CDR3 protein
TRBV6-6	TRBJ2-1	NA	NA	TGTGCCAGCTCGGGCGGAAGCTCCTACAATGAGCAGTTCTTC	CASSGGSSYNEQFF
TRBV6-5	TRBJ2-7	TRBD2	NA	TGTGCCAGCAGTTACTCTTTGGCTAGCGGGCCCTTAGAGCAGTACTTC	CASSYSLASGPLEQYF
TRBV5-1	TRBJ1-1	NA	NA	TGCGCCAGCAGCCGGGGCACTGAAGCTTTCTTT	CASSRGTEAFF
TRBV5-1	TRBJ1-1	NA	medium-sized	TGCGCCAGCAGCTTAACAGGAATTTTCACAGGGATGAACACTGAAGCTTTCTTT	CASSLTGIFTGMNTEAFF
TRBV19	TRBJ2-1	NA	NA	TGTGCCAGTAGTATAGACGCCGCGGCAAACAATGAGCAGTTCTTC	CASSIDAAANNEQFF
TRBV28	TRBJ2-2	NA	NA	TGTGCCAGCAGTTTCGGGACCCGGGGCGGGGAGCTGTTTTTT	CASSFGTRGGELFF
TRBV6-1	TRBJ1-5	NA	NA	TGTGCCAGCAGTGATGCTATGGCTCAGCCCCAGCATTTT	CASSDAMAQPQHF
TRBV6-1	TRBJ1-5	NA	NA	TGTGCCAGCTTGGTGGGTAGCAATCAGCCCCAGCATTTT	CASLVGSNQPQHF
TRBV10-2	TRBJ1-6	NA	NA	TGCGCCAGCAGTGCGGACGGAAAACCCCTCCACTTT	CASSADGKPLHF
TRBV4-2	TRBJ2-1	TRBD1	NA	TGTGCCAGCAGCCAAGAAGTGGTACAGGGGGTGGGTGAGCAGTTCTTC	CASSQEVVQGVGEQFF
TRBV18	TRBJ1-4	NA	NA	TGTGCCAGCTCACCCGGACAGAATGAAAAACTGTTTTTT	CASSPGQNEKLFF
TRBV29-1	TRBJ2-1	NA	NA	TGCAGCGTTGAAATGGGAGACATATACAATGAGCAGTTCTTC	CSVEMGDIYNEQFF
TRBV7-8	TRBJ1-5	NA	once	TGTGCCAGCAGTCCCCGAGGGACAAAACGGGGTCAGCCCCAGCATTTT	CASSPRGTKRGQPQHF
TRBV25-1	TRBJ2-7	NA	NA	TGTGCCAGCAAGGAGGGTTTAACCTACGAGCAGTACTTC	CASKEGLTYEQYF
TRBV5-1	TRBJ2-2	NA	NA	TGCGCCAGCTTTCAGCTGCGGAACACCGGGGAGCTGTTTTTT	CASFQLRNTGELFF
TRBV7-9	TRBJ2-3	NA	NA	TGTGCCAGCAGCTCGTCGGGGGTCCGGGGAGATACGCAGTATTTT	CASSSSGVRGDTQYF
TRBV5-5	TRBJ2-7	NA	NA	TGTGCCAGCAGCCCCAGGGTAGCCGAGCAGTACTTC	CASSPRVAEQYF
TRBV2	TRBJ1-1	NA	NA	TGTGCCAGCAGTGATAGTGGGAACACTGAAGCTTTCTTT	CASSDSGNTEAFF
TRBV27	TRBJ2-2	NA	NA	TGTGCCAGCAGTCCCCAGGGCAGTAACACCGGGGAGCTGTTTTTT	CASSPQGSNTGELFF
TRBV28	TRBJ2-5	NA	NA	TGTGCCAGCACCTTAAGGGTGGGGGGGACCCAGTACTTC	CASTLRVGGTQYF
TRBV28	TRBJ2-1	NA	NA	TGTGCCAGCAGTTTATTATCGGATGAGCAGTTCTTC	CASSLLSDEQFF
TRBV7-9	TRBJ2-3	NA	NA	TGTGCCAGCAGCTCGAGGGAGAGCGGACGCACAGATACGCAGTATTTT	CASSSRESGRTDTQYF
TRBV7-8	TRBJ1-1	NA	NA	TGTGCCAGCAGCACTCAGCGGAACACTGAAGCTTTCTTT	CASSTQRNTEAFF
TRBV19	TRBJ2-5	NA	NA	TGTGCCAGTAGTTCCCGCACCCAAGAGACCCAGTACTTC	CASSSRTQETQYF
TRBV5-1	TRBJ2-5	TRBD1	NA	TGCGCCAGCAGCTTGGGACAGGGACCCCAAGAGACCCAGTACTTC	CASSLGQGPQETQYF
TRBV5-6	TRBJ2-5	TRBD1	NA	TGTGCCAGCAGCTTGGCCGGGACAGGAACACGTGAGACCCAGTACTTC	CASSLAGTGTRETQYF
TRBV4-2	TRBJ2-3	TRBD2	NA	TGTGCCAGCAGCCAATACCTAGCGGGCGGCACAGATACGCAGTATTTT	CASSQYLAGGTDTQYF
TRBV18	TRBJ2-3	TRBD1	NA	TGTGCCAGCTCACCCTGGGACAGGACAGATACGCAGTATTTT	CASSPWDRTDTQYF